The present TCR beta chain was sequenced within a study of blood T cells in healthy people across ages. General study results and limits: Expanded clonotype shifts may have been confounded, as the donors had an unknown CMV status.

The CDR3 covers 15 residues. CDR1 and CDR2 from the germline V gene are SEHNR and FQNEAQ (reference sequence). After removal of 5 bases from V and 4 bases from J, the junction contained 7 bases not matched to a gene. Next came a second PCR, run for about 6 to 11 cycles, which used a sample-barcoded 5' primer along with a J-beta primer mix. TCRdb independently ran MiXCR on the 5' RACE reads; one entry per CDR3 protein. In the table there are 800,000 to 1,300,000 distinct CDR3 sequences, approximately 25% of which are singletons. The sample holds a few counts of this clonotype. Its antigen is not known. Per sample, no less than 6 micrograms of total RNA were extracted. The data also belong to a second study, concerning T cells of mothers and their children. That paper notes: Per child, 2.8 million or so TCR beta CDR3 reads were obtained, against over 9 million per mother.

The gene calls are TRBV7-9 and TRBJ2-5; 10 bases map to TRBD2. This TCR derives from a girl aged 2 to 9 in good health. Sequenced input: blood. This chain's CDR3 is CASSPSGSEGETQYF. The CDR3 DNA follows: TGTGCCAGCAGCCCTAGCGGGAGTGAGGGAGAGACCCAGTACTTC.